The next 30 T cell receptor beta chains were all read from a single sample in a study of tissue T cells after allogeneic stem cell transplantation (dated by TCRdb to the early 2020s). Libraries were built with the immunoSEQ multiplex PCR assay. TCRdb stores this immuneACCESS table with in-frame sequences only. Part of the clones is absent; in the studies checked, under half of the shortfall reflects unresolved V genes, and no reason is known for the rest. The table for this sample lists about 6,800 clones; approximately 54% of them were counted only once. The ten largest clones capture 22% of the sample. The sample's time point label is to be understood as: human tissue collected at research (rapid) autopsy. The specimen was duodenum tissue, collected at autopsy. These receptors were taken from a female donor aged 60 or older with lung cancer.

The rearrangement links TRBV29-1 to TRBJ2-3; D gene uncertain. The CDR3 is made up of 11 amino acids. With 5 bases removed from V and 0 bases from J, the gap between germline ends came to 3 bases. Per germline, CDR1 SQVTM and CDR2 ANQGSEA. DNA of the CDR3: TGCAGCGTTCGGAGCACAGATACGCAGTATTTT. Protein sequence: CSVRSTDTQYF.

By sample share, this clone is medium-sized. The chain is built from TRBV4-2 and TRBJ1-6, with 7 bases matching TRBD1. In germline, CDR1 is LGHNA, CDR2 YNFKEQ. The CDR3 covers 14 residues. J lost 5 bases, V lost 4 bases, and 2 bases had no gene match. The CDR3 DNA follows: TGTGCCAGCAGCCGGGACAGTGATAATTCACCCCTCCACTTT. Translation gives CASSRDSDNSPLHF.

In regard to this clone: The junction differs from germline at one of its ends, possibly a read error. V usage is TRBV7-2 and J usage is TRBJ2-1, with D unclear. Germline V gene data show CDR1 as SGHTA and CDR2 as FQGNSA. The CDR3 runs 11 residues. The CDR3 loop reads CASSLMGPRLF. CDR3 nucleotides: TGTGCCAGCAGCTTAATGGGCCCTCGGCTCTTC. Drawing the rest from reference TRBV7-2 and TRBJ2-1, the complete variable domain is GAGVSQSPSNKVTEKGKDVELRCDPISGHTALYWYRQSLGQGLEFLIYFQGNSAPDKSGLPSDRFSAERTGGSVSTLTIQRTQQEDSAVYLCASSLMGPRLFGPGTRLTVL.

A word on this clone: Other nucleotide sequences from this sample produce the same CDR3. The V gene is TRBV5-1, the J gene TRBJ2-7; 8 bases are shared with TRBD1. CDR3 length: 16 amino acids. Trimming at V came to 1 base and at J to 1 base, leaving 7 bases not matched to a gene. The germline V gene has CDR1 SGHRS and CDR2 YFSETQ. This CDR3 reads CASSLFSGGLSYEQYF. CDR3 sequence (DNA): TGCGCCAGCAGCTTGTTCTCAGGGGGCCTTTCCTACGAGCAGTACTTC.

V and J are TRBV18 and TRBJ2-7; a possible D gene is TRBD1 (5 bases). CDR3 length: 15 amino acids. Germline CDR1 and CDR2: KGHSH and LQKENI. V gave up 0 bases and J gave up 7 bases, with 16 bases separating them. CDR3 protein: CASSPPASTRTEQYF. The CDR3, as DNA: TGTGCCAGCTCACCACCGGCTTCAACAAGGACAGAGCAGTACTTC.

The chain couples TRBV7-3 to TRBJ2-5; D tentatively fits TRBD1 or TRBD2 (5 bases each). Trimming pared 5 bases from V and 5 bases from J, leaving 18 bases between. Germline values: CDR1 SGHTA, CDR2 FQGTGA. This CDR3 has 15 residues. CDR3 coding DNA: TGTGCCAGCAGCCCCACGGGGACCTGGGGGGAGACCCAGTACTTC. It is translated as CASSPTGTWGETQYF.

The chain joins TRBV18 to TRBJ2-2; D might be TRBD2 (6 bases). Germline V gene sequence: CDR1 KGHSH, CDR2 LQKENI. The CDR3 covers 15 residues. V was cut by 3 bases and J by 4 bases, with 12 bases left in between. The CDR3 loop is CASSPVQGGTGELFF. The CDR3 nucleotides read TGTGCCAGCTCACCGGTGCAGGGAGGCACCGGGGAGCTGTTTTTT.

The V gene is TRBV27, the J gene TRBJ2-5; tentatively, D is TRBD1 (6 bases). The germline V gene encodes CDR1 MNHEY and CDR2 SMNVEV (reference sequence). V was shortened by 7 bases and J by 5 bases, with 23 bases between the two germline ends. The CDR3 sequence is 16 residues long. CDR3 in DNA: TGTGCCAGCATACCCCAGGGGTGGTCTATATCGGAGACCCAGTACTTC. Amino acids: CASIPQGWSISETQYF.

The genes are TRBV7-2 and TRBJ2-7, with D perhaps TRBD1 (6 bases). Germline loops: CDR1 SGHTA, CDR2 FQGNSA. Trimming stripped 4 bases from V and 2 bases from J, with 15 bases between. This CDR3 contains 15 residues. CDR3 DNA: TGTGCCAGCAGCTCACAGGGTTATTTTACCTACGAGCAGTACTTC. Its protein is CASSSQGYFTYEQYF.

This clone has a single count. A read error is possible here, since a much larger clone lies one base away. This rearrangement joins TRBV3-1 (or the pseudogene TRBV3-2) to TRBJ1-2, with unresolved D. This CDR3 contains 11 residues. CDR1 and CDR2 (germline): LGHDT, YNNKEL (reference sequence). The chain's CDR3 is CVSSRGNGYTF. As DNA, the CDR3 is TGTGTCAGCAGCCGAGGGAATGGCTACACCTTC.

This sequence joins TRBV5-1 and TRBJ1-2; 8 bases are shared with TRBD1. This CDR3 is built from 15 residues. With V trimmed by 0 bases and J by 4 bases, 5 bases remained unmatched. Germline lookup yields CDR1 SGHRS and CDR2 YFSETQ. CDR3 residues: CASSLAQGASYGYTF. The CDR3 DNA is TGCGCCAGCAGCTTGGCCCAGGGGGCCTCCTATGGCTACACCTTC.

This clone has more than one count but fewer than ten. V usage is TRBV7-3 and J usage is TRBJ2-3; TRBD2 is a possible D gene (6 bases). The germline gives CDR1 SGHTA, CDR2 FQGTGA. V was pared by 0 bases and J by 2 bases, with 18 bases between. This CDR3 has 18 residues. The CDR3 spells CASSLTSSGGGTTDTQYF. CDR3 DNA sequence: TGTGCCAGCAGCTTAACCTCTAGTGGGGGAGGAACCACAGATACGCAGTATTTT.

The rearrangement joins TRBV7-3 to TRBJ2-1, with 8 nucleotides matching TRBD2. This CDR3 has 16 amino acids. Germline V gene sequence: CDR1 SGHTA, CDR2 FQGTGA. Losses at the gene ends were 3 bases for V and 0 bases for J; bases not matched to a gene: 4. The CDR3 loop is CASSLWAGGSYNEQFF. CDR3 coding DNA: TGTGCCAGCAGCTTGTGGGCGGGAGGCTCCTACAATGAGCAGTTCTTC.

This clone was picked up a small number of times. The chain uses TRBV27 and TRBJ1-5, with a weak D call TRBD1 (5 bases). The germline CDR1 and CDR2 sequences are MNHEY and SMNVEV (reference sequence). This CDR3 comprises 12 residues. Trimming left V 8 bases short and J 4 bases short, with 9 bases between. CDR3 sequence reads: CASWEGNQPQHF. CDR3 nucleotides: TGTGCCAGCTGGGAGGGGAATCAGCCCCAGCATTTT.

This clone is labeled as medium-sized. The V and J genes are TRBV28 and TRBJ2-7, with 11 bases identical to TRBD1. This CDR3 contains 16 residues. V shed 6 bases and J 5 bases; nucleotides not matched to a gene: 12. Germline lookup yields CDR1 MDHEN and CDR2 SYDVKM. CDR3 DNA sequence: TGTGCCAGCAGGGATAGGCCGGGACAGGGGGGTCACGAGCAGTACTTC. It codes for CASRDRPGQGGHEQYF.

There are a few counts of this clone. The rearrangement uses TRBV9 and TRBJ1-6; 10 bases are a match to TRBD1. This CDR3 contains 16 residues. Germline lookup yields CDR1 SGDLS and CDR2 YYNGEE. Trimming removed 4 bases from V and 6 bases from J; junction bases left unmatched: 7. The CDR3 region is CASSQTTGGGNSPLHF. CDR3 nucleotide sequence: TGTGCCAGCAGCCAAACGACAGGGGGCGGTAATTCACCCCTCCACTTT.

This chain links TRBV4-2 with TRBJ2-1; 10 nucleotides match TRBD2. Germline values: CDR1 LGHNA, CDR2 YNFKEQ. The CDR3 runs to 16 residues. After removal of 0 bases from V and 8 bases from J, the junction contained 7 bases not matched to a gene. The chain's CDR3 is CASSQEVKRGGHEQFF. For the CDR3, the DNA is TGTGCCAGCAGCCAAGAAGTCAAGCGGGGGGGACATGAGCAGTTCTTC.

V is TRBV18 and J is TRBJ2-4, with 12 bases fitting TRBD2. Germline-derived CDR1 and CDR2 are KGHSH and LQKENI. This CDR3 comprises 20 residues. V shed 5 bases, J shed 1 base, and the junction held 15 bases outside the gene matches. The CDR3 sequence is CASSSRGPGTSGLAKNIQYF. For the CDR3, the DNA is TGTGCCAGCTCATCAAGGGGTCCCGGGACTAGCGGGTTGGCCAAAAACATTCAGTACTTC.

In this sample, this clone turned up once. CDR3 region: CASSGGQFNQPQHF. The CDR3 DNA reads as TGTGCCAGCAGCGGAGGACAGTTCAATCAGCCCCAGCATTTT. The V call is TRBV7-2, the J call TRBJ1-5, with D tentatively TRBD1 (6 bases). The CDR3 length is 14 residues. Germline V gene data show CDR1 as SGHTA and CDR2 as FQGNSA. The V gene lost 5 bases and the J gene lost 3 bases, with 11 bases spanning the gap. Full variable domain (outside the CDR3, taken from reference TRBV7-2 and TRBJ1-5): GAGVSQSPSNKVTEKGKDVELRCDPISGHTALYWYRQSLGQGLEFLIYFQGNSAPDKSGLPSDRFSAERTGGSVSTLTIQRTQQEDSAVYLCASSGGQFNQPQHFGDGTRLSIL.

V is TRBV6-6 and J is TRBJ2-2; 8 nucleotides align to TRBD2. After removal of 0 bases from V and 5 bases from J, the junction contained 5 bases not matched to a gene. Germline CDR1 MNHNY, CDR2 SVGAGI (reference sequence). The CDR3 loop spans 16 amino acids. The CDR3 region is CASSYSSGGTTGELFF. The DNA for the CDR3 is TGTGCCAGCAGTTACTCGTCGGGAGGGACAACCGGGGAGCTGTTTTTT.

The chain recombines TRBV7-3 with TRBJ2-3; TRBD1 matches 9 bases. The CDR3 contains 15 residues. The germline gives CDR1 SGHTA, CDR2 FQGTGA. Trimming at V came to 3 bases and at J to 0 bases, leaving 1 base not matched to a gene. CDR3 bases: TGTGCCAGCAGCTTGACAGGGGGTAGCACAGATACGCAGTATTTT. Protein product: CASSLTGGSTDTQYF.

This clone appeared a few times. The chain joins TRBV20-1 to TRBJ2-3; D is uncertain. The CDR3 has 15 residues. Per the germline V gene, CDR1 is DFQATT and CDR2 is SNEGSKA (reference sequence). With 3 bases removed from V and 5 bases from J, the gap between germline ends came to 18 bases. The CDR3 DNA reads TGCAGTGCTAGTCCGGCAGTGCACGTAGAAGATACGCAGTATTTT. Amino acid sequence: CSASPAVHVEDTQYF.

This chain connects TRBV4-2 to TRBJ2-7; TRBD1 might be the D (6 bases). Germline V gene sequence: CDR1 LGHNA, CDR2 YNFKEQ. The V and J ends lost 0 bases and 2 bases respectively, with 11 bases between them. The CDR3 runs 15 residues. Here the CDR3 reads CASSQDNRAPYEQYF. The CDR3, as DNA: TGTGCCAGCAGCCAAGATAACAGGGCCCCCTACGAGCAGTACTTC.

This chain links TRBV6-6 with TRBJ2-1; 8 bases agree with TRBD1. CDR3 length: 14 residues. J was trimmed by 4 bases and V by 6 bases; bases with no gene match: 5. The germline gives CDR1 MNHNY, CDR2 SVGAGI (reference sequence). For the CDR3, the DNA is TGTGCCAGCAGCCGGACAGGGCAGTACAATGAGCAGTTCTTC. Translating it yields CASSRTGQYNEQFF.

The chain combines TRBV15 with TRBJ1-1, with D unresolved. CDR3 length: 13 residues. V lost 4 bases, J lost 0 bases, and 6 bases lay in between. The germline V gene encodes CDR1 LNHNV and CDR2 YYDKDF (reference sequence). The DNA for the CDR3 is TGTGCCACCAGCACCCAAATGAACACTGAAGCTTTCTTT. This gives the protein CATSTQMNTEAFF.

The chain joins TRBV7-9 to TRBJ1-4; tentative D call: TRBD1 (6 bases). CDR3 size: 12 residues. Germline lookup yields CDR1 SEHNR and CDR2 FQNEAQ (reference sequence). Trimming removed 8 bases from V and 5 bases from J, with 9 bases in between. CDR3 residues: CASGQLNEKLFF. The CDR3 region has the DNA TGTGCCAGCGGACAGCTGAATGAAAAACTGTTTTTT.

The CDR3 DNA reads TGCGCCAGCAGGGGGGACAGCATGGGTAGCGTATTTCGGTCCGGGGAGCTGTTTTTT. As protein: CASRGDSMGSVFRSGELFF. The chain uses TRBV5-1 and TRBJ2-2, with 7 bases matching TRBD1. Germline CDR1 and CDR2: SGHRS and YFSETQ. V was clipped by 5 bases and J by 6 bases; unmatched bases: 22. The CDR3 runs to 19 residues.

This clone was seen a few times. The rearrangement uses TRBV30 and TRBJ2-7, with a possible D match to TRBD1 (6 bases). The V gene lost 7 bases and the J gene lost 4 bases, with 20 bases spanning the gap. The V gene's germline CDR1 is GTSNPN and CDR2 SVGIG (reference sequence). The length of the CDR3 is 14 residues. The CDR3 sequence is CASSGSARGYEQYF. The CDR3 region has the DNA TGTGCCTCCTCGGGGAGCGCAAGGGGGTACGAGCAGTACTTC. The entire variable domain, with the rest obtained from reference TRBV30 and TRBJ2-7, is as follows: SQTIHQWPATLVQPVGSPLSLECTVEGTSNPNLYWYRQAAGRGLQLLFYSVGIGQISSEVPQNLSASRPQDRQFILSSKKLLLSDSGFYLCASSGSARGYEQYFGPGTRLTVT.

The genes are TRBV30 and TRBJ1-5; TRBD1 aligns across 10 bases. Trimming at V came to 2 bases and at J to 5 bases, leaving 6 bases not matched to a gene. The CDR3 runs 15 residues. Germline V gene sequence: CDR1 GTSNPN, CDR2 SVGIG (reference sequence). CDR3 nucleotide sequence: TGTGCCTGGAGTCGGACAGGGGGAACCGATCAGCCCCAGCATTTT. It translates to CAWSRTGGTDQPQHF.

This chain uses TRBV9 with TRBJ2-1; possible D gene TRBD1, 6 bases. Trimming stripped 4 bases from V and 9 bases from J, with 11 bases between. The CDR3 loop spans 12 amino acids. Per germline, CDR1 SGDLS and CDR2 YYNGEE. The CDR3 nucleotides read TGTGCCAGCAGCACACAGGGAATTGAGCAGTTCTTC. This encodes CASSTQGIEQFF.